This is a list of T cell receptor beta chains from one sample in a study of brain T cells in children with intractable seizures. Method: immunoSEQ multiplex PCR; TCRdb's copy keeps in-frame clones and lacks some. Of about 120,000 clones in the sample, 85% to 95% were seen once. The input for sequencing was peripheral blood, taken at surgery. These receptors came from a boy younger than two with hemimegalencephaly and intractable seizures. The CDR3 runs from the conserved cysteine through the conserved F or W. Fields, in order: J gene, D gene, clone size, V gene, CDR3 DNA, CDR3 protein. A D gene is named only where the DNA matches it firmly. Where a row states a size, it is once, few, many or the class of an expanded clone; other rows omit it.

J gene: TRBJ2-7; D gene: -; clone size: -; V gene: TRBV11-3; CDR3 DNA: TGTGCCAGCAGCCCCCGTCAGGGGGAGGGCCGCTCCTACGAGCAGTACTTC; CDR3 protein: CASSPRQGEGRSYEQYF
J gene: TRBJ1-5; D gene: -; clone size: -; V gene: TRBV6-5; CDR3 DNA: TGTGCCAGCAGTTACTCGAAACAGTCTAATCAGCCCCAGCATTTT; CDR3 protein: CASSYSKQSNQPQHF
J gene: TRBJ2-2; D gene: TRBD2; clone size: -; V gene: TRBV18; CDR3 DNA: TGTGCCAGCTCACCAAGGTGGCTAGCGGGAGACGGCACCGGGGAGCTGTTTTTT; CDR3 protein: CASSPRWLAGDGTGELFF
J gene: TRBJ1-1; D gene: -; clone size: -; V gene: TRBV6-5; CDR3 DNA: TGTGCCAGCAGTTACGCCGTGGAGGACGCTGAAGCTTTCTTT; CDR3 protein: CASSYAVEDAEAFF
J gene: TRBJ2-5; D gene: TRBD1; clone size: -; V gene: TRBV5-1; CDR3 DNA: TGCGCCAGCAGCTCAGGACAGGGGAGGAAGGAGACCCAGTACTTC; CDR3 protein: CASSSGQGRKETQYF
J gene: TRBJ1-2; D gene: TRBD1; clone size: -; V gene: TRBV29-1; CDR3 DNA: TGCAGCGCCTGGACAGGGGTCGATGGCTACACCTTC; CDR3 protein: CSAWTGVDGYTF
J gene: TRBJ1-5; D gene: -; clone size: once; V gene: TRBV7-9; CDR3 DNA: TGTGCCACCTCCTTGACCTCGGATCAGCCCCAGCATTTT; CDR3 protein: CATSLTSDQPQHF
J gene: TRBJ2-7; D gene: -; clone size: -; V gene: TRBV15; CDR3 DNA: TGTGCCACCAGCAGAGGGCCCTACGAGCAGTACTTC; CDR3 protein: CATSRGPYEQYF
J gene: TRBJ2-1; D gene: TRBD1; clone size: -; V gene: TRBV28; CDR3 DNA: TGTGCCAGCAGGACAGGGGGCTACAATGAGCAGTTCTTC; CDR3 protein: CASRTGGYNEQFF
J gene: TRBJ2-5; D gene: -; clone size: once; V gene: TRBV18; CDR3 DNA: TGTGCCAGCTCACCAGTGACGACCCAAGAGACCCAGTACTTC; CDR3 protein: CASSPVTTQETQYF
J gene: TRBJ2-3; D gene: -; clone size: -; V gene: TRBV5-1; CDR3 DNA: TGCGCCAGCAGCATCCTCGGGGTACCAACAGATACGCAGTATTTT; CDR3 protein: CASSILGVPTDTQYF
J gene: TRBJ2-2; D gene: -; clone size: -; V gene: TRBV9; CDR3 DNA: TGTGCCAGCAGCGTAGTCGGAACTCCCCAAACCGGGGAGCTGTTTTTT; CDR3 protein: CASSVVGTPQTGELFF
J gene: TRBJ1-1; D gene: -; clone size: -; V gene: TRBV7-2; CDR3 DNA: TGTGCCAGCAGCTTTTTGGTATACACCCGCCCGCCTGAAGCTTTCTTT; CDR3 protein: CASSFLVYTRPPEAFF
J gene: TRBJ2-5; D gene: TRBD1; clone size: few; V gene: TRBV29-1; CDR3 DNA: TGCAGCGTTGACCCTCCCGGGACAGGGGGAGAGACCCAGTACTTC; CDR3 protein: CSVDPPGTGGETQYF
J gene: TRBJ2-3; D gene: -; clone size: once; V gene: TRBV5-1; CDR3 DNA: TGCGCCAGCAGCTTGGGCTGGGACACAGATACGCAGTATTTT; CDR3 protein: CASSLGWDTDTQYF
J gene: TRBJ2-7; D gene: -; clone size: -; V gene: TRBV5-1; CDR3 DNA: TGCGCCAGCAGCTTGGCCGAGACCTACGAGCAGTACTTC; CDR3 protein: CASSLAETYEQYF
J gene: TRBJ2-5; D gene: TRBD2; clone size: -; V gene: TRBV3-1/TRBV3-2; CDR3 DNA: TGTGTGTCGGGACTAGCGGGTTGGAAGACCCAGTACTTC; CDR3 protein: CVSGLAGWKTQYF
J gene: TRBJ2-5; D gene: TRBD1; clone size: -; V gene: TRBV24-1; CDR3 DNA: TGTGCCACCAGTGATATTCAAGCGGGGGACAGGGGAAGTCAGGAGACCCAGTACTTC; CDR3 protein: CATSDIQAGDRGSQETQYF
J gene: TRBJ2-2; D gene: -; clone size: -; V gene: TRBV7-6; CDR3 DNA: TGTGCCAGCAGCTTAGCGCTAATCAGGGGCACCGGGGAGCTGTTTTTT; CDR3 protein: CASSLALIRGTGELFF
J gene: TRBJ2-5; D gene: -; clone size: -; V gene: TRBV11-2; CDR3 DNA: TGTGCCAGCAGCCCCAGCCAAGAGACCCAGTACTTC; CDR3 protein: CASSPSQETQYF
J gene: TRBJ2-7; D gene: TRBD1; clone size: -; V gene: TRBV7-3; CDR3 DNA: TGTGCCAGCAGCTTTCGGACAGGCCGGTACGAGCAGTACTTC; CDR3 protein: CASSFRTGRYEQYF
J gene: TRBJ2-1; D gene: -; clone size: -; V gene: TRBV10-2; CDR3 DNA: TGCGCCAGCAGTGGCCCGGCAACAGTATGGCTTTTCGGGGATGAGCAGTTCTTC; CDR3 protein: CASSGPATVWLFGDEQFF
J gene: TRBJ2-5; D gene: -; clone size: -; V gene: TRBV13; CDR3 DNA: TGTGCCAGCAGCTCGAGGGGTGCCAGGGCGAGCCAAGAGACCCAGTACTTC; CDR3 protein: CASSSRGARASQETQYF
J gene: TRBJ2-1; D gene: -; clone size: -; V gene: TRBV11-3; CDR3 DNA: TGTGCCAGCAGCTTTCCCGGGTGGGACAATGAGCAGTTCTTC; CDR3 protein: CASSFPGWDNEQFF
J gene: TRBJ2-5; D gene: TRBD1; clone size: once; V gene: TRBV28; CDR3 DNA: TGTGCCAGCATCAGGGGAACACAGGGGGAGACCCAGTACTTC; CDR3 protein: CASIRGTQGETQYF
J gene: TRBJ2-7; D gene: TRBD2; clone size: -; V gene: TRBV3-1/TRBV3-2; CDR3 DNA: TGTGCCAGCAGCCAAGTTTGGAGCGGGAGCTCGGGCACCTACGAGCAGTACTTC; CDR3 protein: CASSQVWSGSSGTYEQYF
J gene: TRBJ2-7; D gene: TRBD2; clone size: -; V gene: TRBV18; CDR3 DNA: TGTGCCAGCTCACTGACTAGCGGGAGCCGCCTCGCCTACGAGCAGTACTTC; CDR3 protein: CASSLTSGSRLAYEQYF
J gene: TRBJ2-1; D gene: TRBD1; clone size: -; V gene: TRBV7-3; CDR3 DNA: TGTGCCAGCAGCCGGGGACAGGGGAATGAGCAGTTCTTC; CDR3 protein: CASSRGQGNEQFF
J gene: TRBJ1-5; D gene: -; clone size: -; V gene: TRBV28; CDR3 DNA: TGTGCCAGCAGGGATCTAGGGGGGATCGGTCAGCCCCAGCATTTT; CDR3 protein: CASRDLGGIGQPQHF
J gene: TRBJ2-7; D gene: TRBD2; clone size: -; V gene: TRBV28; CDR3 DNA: TGTGCCAGCACCCTAGCGGGGCCGTCCTACGAGCAGTACTTC; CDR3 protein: CASTLAGPSYEQYF
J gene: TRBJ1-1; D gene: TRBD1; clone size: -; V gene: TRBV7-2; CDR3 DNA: TGTGCCAGCAGTGGACAGGTGAACACTGAAGCTTTCTTT; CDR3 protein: CASSGQVNTEAFF
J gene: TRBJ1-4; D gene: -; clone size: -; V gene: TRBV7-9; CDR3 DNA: TGTGCCAGCAGCGGCACTACAGGGAATGAAAAACTGTTTTTT; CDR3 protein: CASSGTTGNEKLFF
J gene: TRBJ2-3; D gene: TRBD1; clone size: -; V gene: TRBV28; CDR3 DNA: TGTGCCAGCAGCCCGGGACAGGGGAGCACAGATACGCAGTATTTT; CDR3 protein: CASSPGQGSTDTQYF
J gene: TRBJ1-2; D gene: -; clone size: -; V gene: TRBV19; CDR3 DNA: TGTGCCAGTAGTAGGGGGGCGGGCGAGGGGTATGGCTACACCTTC; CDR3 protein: CASSRGAGEGYGYTF
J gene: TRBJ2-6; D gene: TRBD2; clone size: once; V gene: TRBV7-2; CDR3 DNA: TGTGCCAGCAGCCCCCGGGGGGGCGTTTCTGGGGCCAACGTCCTGACTTTC; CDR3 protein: CASSPRGGVSGANVLTF
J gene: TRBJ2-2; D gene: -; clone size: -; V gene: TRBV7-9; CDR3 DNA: TGTGCCAGCAGCTGGACTACCGGGGAGCTGTTTTTT; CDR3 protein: CASSWTTGELFF
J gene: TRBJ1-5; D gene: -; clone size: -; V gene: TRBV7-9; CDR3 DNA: TGTGCCAGCAGCCAGGACAGTAGCAATCAGCCCCAGCATTTT; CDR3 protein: CASSQDSSNQPQHF
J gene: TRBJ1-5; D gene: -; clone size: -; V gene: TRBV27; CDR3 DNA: TGTGCCAGCAGTTTACGGGGAAGGCACAATCAGCCCCAGCATTTT; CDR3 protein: CASSLRGRHNQPQHF
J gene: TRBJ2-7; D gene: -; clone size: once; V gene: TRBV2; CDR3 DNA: TGTGCCAGCACGGGTTTTGACGAGCAGTACTTC; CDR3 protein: CASTGFDEQYF
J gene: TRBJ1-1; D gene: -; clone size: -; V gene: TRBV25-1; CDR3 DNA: TGTGCCAGCAGTGCAGGGGAGCTGAACACTGAAGCTTTCTTT; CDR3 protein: CASSAGELNTEAFF
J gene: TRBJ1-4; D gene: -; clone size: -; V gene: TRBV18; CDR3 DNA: TGTGCCAGCTCACCCCCGGGCACTGAAAAACTGTTTTTT; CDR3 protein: CASSPPGTEKLFF
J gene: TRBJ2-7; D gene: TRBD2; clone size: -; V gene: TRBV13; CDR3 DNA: TGTGCCAGCAGCCGGGGACTAGCGGGAGGCCCCCCCCGGCAGTACTTC; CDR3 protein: CASSRGLAGGPPRQYF
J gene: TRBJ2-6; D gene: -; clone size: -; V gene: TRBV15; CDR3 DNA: TGTGCCACCAGCAGAGAAGGGTTAGGGGCCAACGTCCTGACTTTC; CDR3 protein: CATSREGLGANVLTF
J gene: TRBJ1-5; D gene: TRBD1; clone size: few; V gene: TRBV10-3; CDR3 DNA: TGTGCCATCAGTGAGTGGACAGGTAGCAATCAGCCCCAGCATTTT; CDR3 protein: CAISEWTGSNQPQHF
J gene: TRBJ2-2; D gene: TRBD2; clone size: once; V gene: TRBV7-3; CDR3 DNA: TGTGCCAGCAGCTCCGCGACTAGCGGATACACCGGGGAGCTGTTTTTT; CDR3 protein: CASSSATSGYTGELFF
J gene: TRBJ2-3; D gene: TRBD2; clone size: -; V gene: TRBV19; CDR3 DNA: TGTGCCAGTACTCGACTTTTCCCGACTAGCGGGAGAGGGGGAGATACGCAGTATTTT; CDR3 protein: CASTRLFPTSGRGGDTQYF